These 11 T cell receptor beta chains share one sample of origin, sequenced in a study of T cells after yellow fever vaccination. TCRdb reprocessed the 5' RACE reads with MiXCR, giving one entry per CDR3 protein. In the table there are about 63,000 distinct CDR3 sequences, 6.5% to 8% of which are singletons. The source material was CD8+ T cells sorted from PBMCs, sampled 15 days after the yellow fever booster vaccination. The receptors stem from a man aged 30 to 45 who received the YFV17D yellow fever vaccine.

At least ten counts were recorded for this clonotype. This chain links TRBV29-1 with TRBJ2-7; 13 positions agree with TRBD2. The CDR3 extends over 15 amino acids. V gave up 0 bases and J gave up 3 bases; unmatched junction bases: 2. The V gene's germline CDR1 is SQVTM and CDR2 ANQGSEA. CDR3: CSVEEGTSGIYEQYF. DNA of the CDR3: TGCAGCGTTGAAGAGGGGACTAGCGGGATCTACGAGCAGTACTTC.

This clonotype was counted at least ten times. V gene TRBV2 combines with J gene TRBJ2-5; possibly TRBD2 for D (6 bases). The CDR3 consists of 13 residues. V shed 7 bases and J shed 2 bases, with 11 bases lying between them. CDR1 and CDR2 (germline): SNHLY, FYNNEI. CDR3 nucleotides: TGTGCCAGCACATATAGCGGACAAGAGACCCAGTACTTC. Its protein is CASTYSGQETQYF.

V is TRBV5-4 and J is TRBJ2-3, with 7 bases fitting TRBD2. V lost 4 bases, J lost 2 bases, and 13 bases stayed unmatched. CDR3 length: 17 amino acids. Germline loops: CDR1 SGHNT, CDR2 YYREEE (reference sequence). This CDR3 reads CASSTPCTSDPTDTQYF. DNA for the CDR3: TGTGCCAGCAGCACACCCTGTACTAGCGACCCCACAGATACGCAGTATTTT.

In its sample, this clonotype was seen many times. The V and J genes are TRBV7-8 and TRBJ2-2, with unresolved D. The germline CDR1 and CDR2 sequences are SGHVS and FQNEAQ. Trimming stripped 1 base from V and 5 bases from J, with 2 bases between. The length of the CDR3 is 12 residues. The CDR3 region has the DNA TGTGCCAGCAGCTTAGTGACCGGGGAGCTGTTTTTT. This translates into CASSLVTGELFF.

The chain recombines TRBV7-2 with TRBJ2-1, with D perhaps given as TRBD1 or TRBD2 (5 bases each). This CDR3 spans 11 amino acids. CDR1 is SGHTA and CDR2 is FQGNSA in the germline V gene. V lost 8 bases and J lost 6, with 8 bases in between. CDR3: CASEGINEQFF. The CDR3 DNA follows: TGTGCCAGCGAGGGGATCAATGAGCAGTTCTTC.

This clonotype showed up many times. The CDR3 nucleotides are TGTGCCAGCAGCCAGGAGCGAGACGAGCAGTACTTC. This gives the protein CASSQERDEQYF. The chain employs TRBV7-9 and TRBJ2-7; the D is unclear. V was trimmed by 5 bases and J by 5 bases, leaving 10 bases between them. The CDR3 loop spans 12 amino acids. The germline V gene has CDR1 SEHNR and CDR2 FQNEAQ (reference sequence).

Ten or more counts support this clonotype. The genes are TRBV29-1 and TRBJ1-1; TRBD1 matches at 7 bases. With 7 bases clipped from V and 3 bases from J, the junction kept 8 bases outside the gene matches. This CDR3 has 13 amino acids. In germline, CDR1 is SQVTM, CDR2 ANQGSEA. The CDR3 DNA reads TGCAGCGCGACTACAGGGGACTACACTGAAGCTTTCTTT. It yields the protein CSATTGDYTEAFF.

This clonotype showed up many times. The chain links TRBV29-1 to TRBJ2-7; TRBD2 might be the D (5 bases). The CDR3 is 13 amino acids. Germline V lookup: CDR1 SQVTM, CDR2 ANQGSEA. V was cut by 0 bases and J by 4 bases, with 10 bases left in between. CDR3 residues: CSVEDSDFYEQYF. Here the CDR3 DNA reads TGCAGCGTTGAAGATTCGGACTTTTACGAGCAGTACTTC.

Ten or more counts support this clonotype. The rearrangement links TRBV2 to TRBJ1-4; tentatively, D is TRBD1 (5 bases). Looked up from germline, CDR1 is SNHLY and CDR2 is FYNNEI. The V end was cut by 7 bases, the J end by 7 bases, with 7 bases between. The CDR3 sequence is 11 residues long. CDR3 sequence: CASTQGEKLFF. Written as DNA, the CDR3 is TGTGCCAGCACTCAGGGTGAAAAACTGTTTTTT.

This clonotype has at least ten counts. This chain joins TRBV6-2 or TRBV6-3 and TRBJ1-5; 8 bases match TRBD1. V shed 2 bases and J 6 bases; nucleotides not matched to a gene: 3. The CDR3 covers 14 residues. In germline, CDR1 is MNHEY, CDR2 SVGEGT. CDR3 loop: CASSYQGAVQPQHF. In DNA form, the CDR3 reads TGTGCCAGCAGTTACCAGGGGGCGGTTCAGCCCCAGCATTTT.

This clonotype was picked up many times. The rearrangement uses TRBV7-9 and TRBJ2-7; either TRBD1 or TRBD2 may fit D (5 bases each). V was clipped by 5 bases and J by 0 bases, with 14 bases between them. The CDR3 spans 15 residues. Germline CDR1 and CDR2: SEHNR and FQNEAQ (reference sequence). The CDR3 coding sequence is TGTGCCAGCAGCCCCGAGGGACGGGCCTCCTACGAGCAGTACTTC. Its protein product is CASSPEGRASYEQYF.